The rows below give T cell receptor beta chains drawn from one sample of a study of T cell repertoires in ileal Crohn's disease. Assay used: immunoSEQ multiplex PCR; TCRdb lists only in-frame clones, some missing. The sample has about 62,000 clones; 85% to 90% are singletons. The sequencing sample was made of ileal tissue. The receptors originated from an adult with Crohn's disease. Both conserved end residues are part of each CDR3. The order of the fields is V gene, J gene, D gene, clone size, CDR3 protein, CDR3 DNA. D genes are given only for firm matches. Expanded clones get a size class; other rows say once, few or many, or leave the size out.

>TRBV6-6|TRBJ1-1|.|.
CASSYDRQREAFF
TGTGCCAGCAGTTACGACAGACAGCGTGAAGCTTTCTTT
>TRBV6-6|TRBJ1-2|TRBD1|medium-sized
CASRQGDGYTF
TGTGCCAGCAGACAGGGGGATGGCTACACCTTC
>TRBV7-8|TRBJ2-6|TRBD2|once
CASSGRVSGANVLTF
TGTGCCAGCAGCGGGAGGGTTTCTGGGGCCAACGTCCTGACTTTC
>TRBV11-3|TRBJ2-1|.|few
CASSLDPGPEQFF
TGTGCCAGCAGCTTAGATCCAGGTCCCGAGCAGTTCTTC
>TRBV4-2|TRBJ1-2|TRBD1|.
CASSLEGAVLDGYTF
TGTGCCAGCAGCCTAGAGGGGGCCGTGTTAGATGGCTACACCTTC
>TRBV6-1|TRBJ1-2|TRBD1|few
CASSGQGGGSYGYTF
TGTGCCAGCAGCGGACAGGGAGGGGGATCCTATGGCTACACCTTC
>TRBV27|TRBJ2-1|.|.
CASSLESAPMFSYNEQFF
TGTGCCAGCAGTTTAGAGAGCGCTCCTATGTTTTCCTACAATGAGCAGTTCTTC
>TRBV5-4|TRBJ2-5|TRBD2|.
CASSLPGLGAETQYF
TGTGCCAGCAGCCTACCGGGACTAGGGGCAGAGACCCAGTACTTC
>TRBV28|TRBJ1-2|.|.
CASSPTGGYTF
TGTGCCAGCAGTCCGACTGGGGGCTACACCTTC
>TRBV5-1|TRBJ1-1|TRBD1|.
CASSQGVRMNTEAFF
TGCGCCAGCAGCCAGGGGGTCCGCATGAACACTGAAGCTTTCTTT
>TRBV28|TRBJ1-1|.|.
CASSTRPDTEAFF
TGTGCCAGCAGCACCAGGCCCGACACTGAAGCTTTCTTT
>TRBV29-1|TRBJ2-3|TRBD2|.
CSVRLAGVPDTQYF
TGCAGCGTGAGGCTAGCGGGAGTACCAGATACGCAGTATTTT
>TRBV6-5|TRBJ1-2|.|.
CASSPPGGYGYTF
TGTGCCAGCAGTCCCCCCGGGGGCTATGGCTACACCTTC
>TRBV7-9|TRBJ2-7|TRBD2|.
CASSLEGLAFHEQYF
TGTGCCAGCAGCTTAGAGGGACTAGCATTCCACGAGCAGTACTTC
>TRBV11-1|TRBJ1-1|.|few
CASSPNQGVTEAFF
TGTGCCAGCAGCCCTAACCAGGGCGTCACTGAAGCTTTCTTT
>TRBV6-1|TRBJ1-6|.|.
CASSDLTGSSYNSPLHF
TGTGCCAGCAGTGACCTCACAGGGTCGTCCTATAATTCACCCCTCCACTTT
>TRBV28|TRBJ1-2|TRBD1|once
CASSLGDRENYGYTF
TGTGCCAGCAGTTTAGGGGACAGGGAAAACTATGGCTACACCTTC
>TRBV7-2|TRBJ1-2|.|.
CASSLDPRPRSNYGYTF
TGTGCCAGCAGCTTAGATCCACGCCCCCGCAGTAACTATGGCTACACCTTC
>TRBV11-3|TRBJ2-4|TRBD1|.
CASSPRTGTAKNIQYF
TGTGCCAGCAGCCCCCGGACAGGGACGGCCAAAAACATTCAGTACTTC
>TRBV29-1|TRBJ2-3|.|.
CSVEGPGARNTQYF
TGCAGCGTTGAAGGCCCAGGGGCCAGAAATACGCAGTATTTT